These 15 T cell receptor beta chains share one sample of origin, sequenced in a study of cytotoxic CD8 clonotypes in ibrutinib-treated CLL. Data came from immunoSEQ multiplex PCR; TCRdb stores just in-frame clones and leaves some out. The table lists 110,000 to 150,000 clones, 70% to 80% of them singletons. The sequencing here drew on PBMCs, taken after 24 months of ibrutinib treatment. Receptor source: a human donor with chronic lymphocytic leukemia.

The chain joins TRBV19 to TRBJ2-2; weak D call: TRBD1 (5 bases). CDR3 length: 17 amino acids. Germline V lookup: CDR1 LNHDA, CDR2 SQIVND (reference sequence). Trimming left V 7 bases short and J 4 bases short, with 22 bases between. The CDR3: CASTSAGRTKGTGELFF. The CDR3 DNA reads as TGTGCCAGTACCTCGGCTGGACGGACAAAGGGCACCGGGGAGCTGTTTTTT.

The V and J genes are TRBV19 and TRBJ1-1; TRBD1 might be the D (5 bases). Germline CDR1 is LNHDA and CDR2 is SQIVND (reference sequence). V lost 3 bases and J 1 base, leaving 15 bases between the germline ends. CDR3 size: 16 residues. CDR3 loop: CASSIEGGAANTEAFF. CDR3 DNA: TGTGCCAGTAGTATCGAGGGCGGGGCGGCGAACACTGAAGCTTTCTTT.

V and J are TRBV7-8 and TRBJ1-4; 7 bases line up with TRBD1. Germline V lookup: CDR1 SGHVS, CDR2 FQNEAQ. V was pared by 5 bases and J by 7 bases, with 10 bases of the junction left unmatched. The CDR3 consists of 15 residues. The CDR3 nucleotides are TGTGCCAGCAGCCCCCAGACAGGGTTGGTTGAAAAACTGTTTTTT. Its protein product is CASSPQTGLVEKLFF.

The gene calls are TRBV15 and TRBJ1-4; unclear D gene. The CDR3 length is 12 residues. V lost 4 bases, J lost 8 bases, and 8 bases lay in between. Germline V gene lookup returns CDR1 LNHNV and CDR2 YYDKDF (reference sequence). This chain's CDR3 is CATSTRGEKLFF. In DNA, the CDR3 is TGTGCCACCAGCACCAGAGGGGAAAAACTGTTTTTT.

The V gene is TRBV7-2, the J gene TRBJ1-6; no definite D call. Germline CDR1 SGHTA, CDR2 FQGNSA. V gave up 1 base and J gave up 8 bases, with 12 bases separating them. The CDR3 sequence is 15 residues long. The CDR3, as DNA: TGTGCCAGCAGCTTAGATTCCTCTGGGGATTCACCCCTCCACTTT. Its translation is CASSLDSSGDSPLHF.

This clone was seen only a few times. The chain recombines TRBV7-9 with TRBJ1-2; a possible D gene is TRBD1 (5 bases). Trimming pared 3 bases from V and 1 base from J, leaving 9 bases between. This CDR3 contains 14 residues. Per germline, CDR1 SEHNR and CDR2 FQNEAQ (reference sequence). This CDR3 reads CASSLAGNNYGYTF. Here the CDR3 DNA reads TGTGCCAGCAGCTTGGCAGGGAATAACTATGGCTACACCTTC. Combining the CDR3 with reference TRBV7-9 and TRBJ1-2 gives the whole variable domain DTGVSQNPRHKITKRGQNVTFRCDPISEHNRLYWYRQTLGQGPEFLTYFQNEAQLEKSRLLSDRFSAERPKGSFSTLEIQRTEQGDSAMYLCASSLAGNNYGYTFGSGTRLTVV.

This clone was seen once. The V gene is TRBV5-1, the J gene TRBJ2-1; D possibly corresponds to TRBD2 (7 bases). The germline V gene has CDR1 SGHRS and CDR2 YFSETQ. This CDR3 region has 15 residues. Trimming left V 4 bases short and J 10 bases short, with 21 bases between. The CDR3 nucleotides read TGCGCCAGCAGCGAAAGAGTAGGCAGGGGAGGGGAGCAGTTCTTC. It translates to CASSERVGRGGEQFF.

The V call is TRBV19, the J call TRBJ1-3; D is uncertain. Trimming stripped 5 bases from V and 4 bases from J, with 15 bases between. The germline CDR1 and CDR2 sequences are LNHDA and SQIVND (reference sequence). This CDR3 is 15 amino acids long. CDR3 protein: CASSPRVLLGNTIYF. The CDR3 DNA follows: TGTGCCAGTAGTCCCCGGGTGCTCCTCGGAAACACCATATATTTT.

V and J are TRBV7-2 and TRBJ1-3; D unclear. V shed 5 bases and J shed 8 bases, with 10 bases lying between them. Germline V gives CDR1 SGHTA, CDR2 FQGNSA. This CDR3 region has 12 residues. The CDR3 DNA follows: TGTGCCAGCAGCCGAGAGGGAGACACCATATATTTT. Its translation: CASSREGDTIYF.

V is TRBV7-9 and J is TRBJ2-2; 8 positions match TRBD1. Trimming at V came to 10 bases and at J to 3 bases, leaving 7 bases not matched to a gene. Germline V gene sequence: CDR1 SEHNR, CDR2 FQNEAQ (reference sequence). The CDR3 runs 14 residues. The CDR3 is CAITGGLDTGELFF. The CDR3 DNA reads as TGTGCCATCACAGGGGGGTTGGACACCGGGGAGCTGTTTTTT. Drawing the rest from reference TRBV7-9 and TRBJ2-2, the complete variable domain is DTGVSQNPRHKITKRGQNVTFRCDPISEHNRLYWYRQTLGQGPEFLTYFQNEAQLEKSRLLSDRFSAERPKGSFSTLEIQRTEQGDSAMYLCAITGGLDTGELFFGEGSRLTVL.

The table lists this clone with a few counts. This rearrangement joins TRBV7-9 to TRBJ1-4; tentative D call: TRBD1 (5 bases). Trimming left V 1 base short and J 7 bases short, with 10 bases between. Per germline, CDR1 SEHNR and CDR2 FQNEAQ (reference sequence). The CDR3 consists of 14 residues. The CDR3 nucleotides are TGTGCCAGCAGCTTAGGGGGCGCCGGTGAAAAACTGTTTTTT. As protein: CASSLGGAGEKLFF.

This chain uses TRBV9 with TRBJ2-1; 7 bases line up with TRBD2. Germline V CDR1 and CDR2: SGDLS, YYNGEE. V shed 0 bases, J shed 3 bases, and the junction held 3 bases outside the gene matches. The CDR3 consists of 15 residues. The CDR3 DNA follows: TGTGCCAGCAGCGTAGATCCTAGCGGCTACAATGAGCAGTTCTTC. Its translation is CASSVDPSGYNEQFF.

This chain connects TRBV7-8 to TRBJ2-1; D gene ambiguous. The germline gives CDR1 SGHVS, CDR2 FQNEAQ. This CDR3 has 12 residues. V dropped 5 bases and J dropped 7 bases, with 9 bases sitting between them. The CDR3 bases are TGTGCCAGCAGCCCCCTGGGGAATGAGCAGTTCTTC. Translated, it gives CASSPLGNEQFF.

The CDR3 sequence is CASSRSGQGDGYTF. Written as DNA, the CDR3 is TGCGCCAGCAGCCGTTCAGGACAGGGGGATGGCTACACCTTC. The J gene is TRBJ1-2, the V gene TRBV4-3; 10 positions agree with TRBD1. Trimming at V came to 4 bases and at J to 6 bases, leaving 5 bases not matched to a gene. The CDR3 covers 14 residues. Per the germline V gene, CDR1 is LGHNA and CDR2 is YSLEER.

The CDR3 reads CASTYPPAGDYNSPLHF. The CDR3 DNA follows: TGTGCCAGTACCTACCCCCCGGCAGGGGACTATAATTCACCCCTCCACTTT. The J gene is TRBJ1-6, the V gene TRBV19; TRBD1 is a possible D gene (6 bases). The CDR3 consists of 17 residues. The germline gives CDR1 LNHDA, CDR2 SQIVND (reference sequence). Deletions cut 7 bases from V and 3 bases from J, with 19 bases between.